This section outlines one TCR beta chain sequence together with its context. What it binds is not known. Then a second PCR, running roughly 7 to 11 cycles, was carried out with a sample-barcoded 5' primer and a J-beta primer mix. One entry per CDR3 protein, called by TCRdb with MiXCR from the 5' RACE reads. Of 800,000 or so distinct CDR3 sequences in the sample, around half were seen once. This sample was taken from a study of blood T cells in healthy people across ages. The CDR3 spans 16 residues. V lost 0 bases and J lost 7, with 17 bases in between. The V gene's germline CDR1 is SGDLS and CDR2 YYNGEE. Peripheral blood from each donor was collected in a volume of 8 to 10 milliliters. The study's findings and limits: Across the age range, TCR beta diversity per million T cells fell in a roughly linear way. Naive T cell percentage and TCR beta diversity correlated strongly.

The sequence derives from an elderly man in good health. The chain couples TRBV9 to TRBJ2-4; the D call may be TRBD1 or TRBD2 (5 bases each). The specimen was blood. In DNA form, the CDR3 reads TGTGCCAGCAGCGTAGGCCCAGGGAGCGGTTTGAACATTCAGTACTTC. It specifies CASSVGPGSGLNIQYF.